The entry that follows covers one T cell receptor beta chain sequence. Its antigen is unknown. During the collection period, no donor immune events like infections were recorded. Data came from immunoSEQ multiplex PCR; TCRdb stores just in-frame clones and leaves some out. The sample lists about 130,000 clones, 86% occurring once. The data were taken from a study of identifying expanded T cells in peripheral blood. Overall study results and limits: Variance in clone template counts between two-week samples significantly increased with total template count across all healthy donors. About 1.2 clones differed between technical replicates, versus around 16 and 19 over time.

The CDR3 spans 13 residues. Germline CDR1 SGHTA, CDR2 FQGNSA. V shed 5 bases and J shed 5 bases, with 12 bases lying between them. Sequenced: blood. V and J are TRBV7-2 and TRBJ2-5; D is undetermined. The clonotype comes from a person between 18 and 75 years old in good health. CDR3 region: CASSQAPQETQYF. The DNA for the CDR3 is TGTGCCAGCAGCCAGGCCCCGCAGGAGACCCAGTACTTC. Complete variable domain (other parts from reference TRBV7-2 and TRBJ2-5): GAGVSQSPSNKVTEKGKDVELRCDPISGHTALYWYRQSLGQGLEFLIYFQGNSAPDKSGLPSDRFSAERTGGSVSTLTIQRTQQEDSAVYLCASSQAPQETQYFGPGTRLLVL.